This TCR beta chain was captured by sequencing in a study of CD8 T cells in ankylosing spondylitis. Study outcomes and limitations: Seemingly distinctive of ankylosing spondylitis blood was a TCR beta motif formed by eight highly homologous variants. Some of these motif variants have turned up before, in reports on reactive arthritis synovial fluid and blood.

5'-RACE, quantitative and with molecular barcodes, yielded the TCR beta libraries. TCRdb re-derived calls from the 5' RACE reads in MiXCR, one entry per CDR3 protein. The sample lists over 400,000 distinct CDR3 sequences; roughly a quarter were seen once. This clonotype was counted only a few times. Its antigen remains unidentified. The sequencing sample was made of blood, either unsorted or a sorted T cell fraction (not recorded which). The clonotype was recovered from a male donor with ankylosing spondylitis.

CDR3 bases: TGTGCCACCAGTGATCATGCTGGTGAGCAGTTCTTC. It translates to CATSDHAGEQFF. The chain carries TRBV24-1 and TRBJ2-1; D remains ambiguous. Deletions cut 3 bases from V and 9 bases from J, with 8 bases between. This CDR3 has 12 amino acids. Germline V CDR1 and CDR2: KGHDR, SFDVKD.